This entry describes one TCR beta chain. Its antigen is still unknown. CDR3 length: 14 amino acids. V was clipped by 0 bases and J by 4 bases, with 9 bases between them. The V gene's germline CDR1 is KGHSH and CDR2 LQKENI. The record originates from a study of CD8 T cells in Susac syndrome. Study-wide points: In Susac syndrome, CD8+ expansion was highest in TEMRA and active disease. Four to six Susac-specific public clones appeared in CD8+ TEMRA repertoires, and roughly 15 in total CD8+ repertoires.

RNA, at about 0.5 to 1 ug, was reverse transcribed with random hexamers. TCRdb itself ran the immunoSEQ multiplex PCR reads through MiXCR, one entry per CDR3 protein. The sample holds approximately 50,000 distinct CDR3 sequences, approximately 95% seen once. The chain joins TRBV18 to TRBJ1-1; no clear D gene. The sequence came from a human donor with Susac syndrome. Sequences were obtained from CD8+ T cells from PBMCs. CDR3 DNA sequence: TGTGCCAGCTCACCACCGATAGGGAGCACTGAAGCTTTCTTT. Protein: CASSPPIGSTEAFF.